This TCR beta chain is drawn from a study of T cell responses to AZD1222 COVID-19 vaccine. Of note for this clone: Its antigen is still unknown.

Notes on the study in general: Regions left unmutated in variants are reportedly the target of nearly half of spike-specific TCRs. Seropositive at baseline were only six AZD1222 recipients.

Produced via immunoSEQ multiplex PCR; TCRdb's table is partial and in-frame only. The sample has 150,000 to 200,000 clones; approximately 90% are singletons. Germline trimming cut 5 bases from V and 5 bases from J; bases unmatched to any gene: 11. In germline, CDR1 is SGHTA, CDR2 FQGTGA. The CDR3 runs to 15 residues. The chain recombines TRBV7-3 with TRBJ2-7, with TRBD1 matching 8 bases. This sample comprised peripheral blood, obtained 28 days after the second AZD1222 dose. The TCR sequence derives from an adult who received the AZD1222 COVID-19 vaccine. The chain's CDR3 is CASSPFRTGLHEQYF. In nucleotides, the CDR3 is TGTGCCAGCAGCCCCTTTAGGACAGGGTTGCACGAGCAGTACTTC.